This is a list of T cell receptor beta chains from one sample in a study of blood T cell repertoires in COVID-19. The repertoire was sequenced with immunoSEQ multiplex PCR; TCRdb's copy has only in-frame clones and lacks some. The data contain fewer than 300,000 clones, approximately 92% of them singletons. The sample comprised PBMCs or T cells enriched from blood (not recorded which). The receptors shown here come from a woman aged 30 to 39 who had recovered from COVID-19. Each CDR3 is given with its conserved first and last residue. The D gene is left open where the match is weak. Clone sizes are given selectively: once, few, many, or a class where the clone is expanded.

j_gene | v_gene | d_gene | abundance | CDR3nt | CDR3aa
TRBJ1-1 | TRBV7-9 | NA | NA | TGTGCCAGCAGCCCCATACCCGGGAACACTGAAGCTTTCTTT | CASSPIPGNTEAFF
TRBJ2-2 | TRBV7-8 | NA | few | TGTGCCAGCAGCTTAAGACAGATCTACACCGGGGAGCTGTTTTTT | CASSLRQIYTGELFF
TRBJ2-7 | TRBV2 | NA | NA | TGTGCCAGCACCGACCCCCGGGACAAGGACGGGTTCGAGCAGTACTTC | CASTDPRDKDGFEQYF
TRBJ2-2 | TRBV19 | TRBD2 | NA | TGTGCCAGTAGGAAGACTAGCGCTAACACCGGGGAGCTGTTTTTT | CASRKTSANTGELFF
TRBJ2-5 | TRBV4-1 | NA | NA | TGCGCCAGCAGCCGGGGGCCCCAAGAGACCCAGTACTTC | CASSRGPQETQYF
TRBJ1-5 | TRBV19 | NA | few | TGTGCCAGTAGTCCCTTGAGGGGGAGGGAGGCCCCGGGCAATCAGCCCCAGCATTTT | CASSPLRGREAPGNQPQHF
TRBJ1-2 | TRBV15 | NA | NA | TGTGCCACCAGCGGAAGAGTACTCCGGGGAGGCTACACCTTC | CATSGRVLRGGYTF
TRBJ1-1 | TRBV12-3/TRBV12-4 | NA | once | TGTGCCAGCAGGATGGAGGGGATAACTGAAGCTTTCTTT | CASRMEGITEAFF
TRBJ1-6 | TRBV6-5 | TRBD1 | NA | TGTGCCAGCAGTTACTCCAGGGGGCCTAATTCACCCCTCCACTTT | CASSYSRGPNSPLHF
TRBJ1-4 | TRBV28 | NA | NA | TGTGCCAGCAGTTTATGGTCCAGGGAAAAACTGTTTTTT | CASSLWSREKLFF
TRBJ2-7 | TRBV10-3 | NA | NA | TGTGCCATCACCCAGAGCAGGGAGGACGAGCAGTACTTC | CAITQSREDEQYF
TRBJ2-5 | TRBV20-1 | NA | NA | TGCAGTGCTAGGAGGGAGACCCAGTACTTC | CSARRETQYF
TRBJ1-1 | TRBV9 | NA | NA | TGTGCCAGCAGCTCCATGGACGGGAAGAACACTGAAGCTTTCTTT | CASSSMDGKNTEAFF
TRBJ1-6 | TRBV5-1 | TRBD1 | NA | TGCGCCAGCAGCCCGGGACAGGGGGTTTCACCCCTCCACTTT | CASSPGQGVSPLHF
TRBJ2-2 | TRBV28 | NA | NA | TGTGCCAGCACCGACCGACAGGCTAACACCGGGGAGCTGTTTTTT | CASTDRQANTGELFF
TRBJ1-6 | TRBV15 | TRBD1 | NA | TGTGCCACCAGCAGAGATACTCCAGGGGGCCCCCTCCACTTT | CATSRDTPGGPLHF
TRBJ2-7 | TRBV6-2/TRBV6-3 | NA | NA | TGTGCCAGCAGTAAAACCGTCCTCACAGGATCCTACGAGCAGTACTTC | CASSKTVLTGSYEQYF
TRBJ2-7 | TRBV9 | TRBD2 | NA | TGTGCCAGCAGCGTAGCGGGTAGCGGGAGGGGCGAGCAGTACTTC | CASSVAGSGRGEQYF
TRBJ2-7 | TRBV4-2 | NA | NA | TGTGCCAGCAGCCAAGAGGCGGAGTACGAGCAGTACTTC | CASSQEAEYEQYF
TRBJ1-2 | TRBV28 | NA | NA | TGTGCCAGCAGTTTTGGCGGTGGTTTACTCGGTGGCTACACCTTC | CASSFGGGLLGGYTF
TRBJ2-7 | TRBV20-1 | TRBD2 | NA | TGCAGTGCTAGTGTGGGCGTCCGGCCGTTTAGCGGGAGTGCCTACGAGCAGTACTTC | CSASVGVRPFSGSAYEQYF
TRBJ2-1 | TRBV7-3 | TRBD2 | NA | TGTGCCAGCAGCCTCCCTAGCGGGAGGGCGGTAGATGAGCAGTTCTTC | CASSLPSGRAVDEQFF
TRBJ1-1 | TRBV9 | NA | NA | TGTGCCAGCAGCGTAGGTGTAGAGTTTAGAGAAGCTTTCTTT | CASSVGVEFREAFF
TRBJ2-2 | TRBV2 | NA | NA | TGTGCCAGCAGTGTTCAGATCACCGGGGAGCTGTTTTTT | CASSVQITGELFF
TRBJ2-2 | TRBV6-2/TRBV6-3 | TRBD1 | NA | TGTGCCAGCAGTTACGTGGCAGGGGGCCGTACCGGGGAGCTGTTTTTT | CASSYVAGGRTGELFF
TRBJ1-2 | TRBV6-5 | NA | NA | TGTGCCAGCAGCCGACAAAGGGGAGGGAACTATGGCTACACCTTC | CASSRQRGGNYGYTF
TRBJ2-7 | TRBV2 | NA | few | TGTGCCAGCTACAGACAATACGAGCAGTACTTC | CASYRQYEQYF
TRBJ2-1 | TRBV7-2 | NA | NA | TGTGCCAGCAGCAAATACAGGGACAATGAGCAGTTCTTC | CASSKYRDNEQFF
TRBJ2-5 | TRBV7-2 | TRBD2 | NA | TGTGCCAGCAGCCTACTAGCGGGAGAATTGGAGACCCAGTACTTC | CASSLLAGELETQYF
TRBJ2-1 | TRBV4-3 | TRBD1 | NA | TGCGCCAGCAGCCAAGATCCCGGGACAGGGGTTCCGAGCTCCTACAATGAGCAGTTCTTC | CASSQDPGTGVPSSYNEQFF
TRBJ2-7 | TRBV19 | TRBD1 | NA | TGTGCCAGTAGTACCGGGACAGGGGGTTACGAGCAGTACTTC | CASSTGTGGYEQYF
TRBJ2-7 | TRBV29-1 | TRBD1 | NA | TGCAGCGGAGGACAGGCCTCCTACGAGCAGTACTTC | CSGGQASYEQYF
TRBJ1-1 | TRBV11-2 | TRBD1 | NA | TGTGCCAGCAGCTCAACCGGCGACAGGGGCTTTTGGAACACTGAAGCTTTCTTT | CASSSTGDRGFWNTEAFF
TRBJ1-2 | TRBV18 | NA | NA | TGTGCCAGCTCACCAGGGGAGGACTATGGCTACACCTTC | CASSPGEDYGYTF
TRBJ1-3 | TRBV28 | NA | NA | TGTGCCAGCAGTTCCCCCCAGACATTCTCTGGAAACACCATATATTTT | CASSSPQTFSGNTIYF
TRBJ2-5 | TRBV7-8 | TRBD2 | NA | TGTGCCAGCAGATGGCGGGGGGGAGAGACCCAGTACTTC | CASRWRGGETQYF
TRBJ2-1 | TRBV4-3 | TRBD2 | NA | TGCGCCAGCAGCCAAGTTAGCGGGGGATACAATGAGCAGTTCTTC | CASSQVSGGYNEQFF
TRBJ2-2 | TRBV4-3 | NA | NA | TGCGCCAGCAGCCAAGAGGGCCCCGGAGGGAACACCGGGGAGCTGTTTTTT | CASSQEGPGGNTGELFF
TRBJ2-7 | TRBV27 | NA | NA | TGTGCCAGCAGTCCAGACTTCCGGTTATACGAGCAGTACTTC | CASSPDFRLYEQYF
TRBJ2-1 | TRBV7-9 | NA | NA | TGTGCCAGCAGGAGAGTTCCCTACAATGAGCAGTTCTTC | CASRRVPYNEQFF
TRBJ2-2 | TRBV7-2 | TRBD1 | NA | TGTGCCAGCAGCAGGGACAGTTTACGGACCGGGGAGCTGTTTTTT | CASSRDSLRTGELFF
TRBJ1-3 | TRBV5-1 | TRBD1 | NA | TGCGCCAGCAGCACCAGGGGGCCTGGAAACACCATATATTTT | CASSTRGPGNTIYF
TRBJ2-3 | TRBV24-1 | TRBD2 | NA | TGTGCCACCGCCGAAGCGGGACTTCAAAGCACAGATACGCAGTATTTT | CATAEAGLQSTDTQYF
TRBJ2-4 | TRBV7-2 | NA | NA | TGTGCCAGCAGCTTAGATTCAGGGGTTGTCATTCAGTACTTC | CASSLDSGVVIQYF
TRBJ2-7 | TRBV9 | NA | NA | TGTGCCAGCAGCGTAGGCCAGGCAACCTACGAGCAGTACTTC | CASSVGQATYEQYF
TRBJ2-7 | TRBV4-1 | NA | NA | TGCGCCAGCAGCCCCCTGGAACTTGGCGGGATGAACTACGAGCAGTACTTC | CASSPLELGGMNYEQYF
TRBJ2-7 | TRBV24-1 | NA | NA | TGTGCCACCAGTGATCCATCCCGGGTCTACGAGCAGTACTTC | CATSDPSRVYEQYF
TRBJ2-1 | TRBV28 | TRBD1 | NA | TGTGCCAGCAGTTTTGGGACAGGGGGCAAGAATGAGCAGTTCTTC | CASSFGTGGKNEQFF
TRBJ1-5 | TRBV18 | NA | few | TGTGCCAGCTCACCACAAAGGGGTAGGGATCCGGGTCAGCCCCAGCATTTT | CASSPQRGRDPGQPQHF
TRBJ1-5 | TRBV19 | TRBD1 | NA | TGTGCCAGTACCCTACAGACAGGGGGTTTTATGTTTCAGCCCCAGCATTTT | CASTLQTGGFMFQPQHF
TRBJ1-4 | TRBV13 | TRBD1 | NA | TGTGCCAGCAGCTCGAGGTCCGGGACAGGGGCTCGGAGTGAAAAACTGTTTTTT | CASSSRSGTGARSEKLFF
TRBJ2-1 | TRBV27 | NA | NA | TGTGCCAGCACCGGAGGGCATGAGCAGTTCTTC | CASTGGHEQFF
TRBJ2-1 | TRBV3-1/TRBV3-2 | TRBD2 | NA | TGTGCCAGCAGCCGACTAGCGGGAGGGGGCAATGAGCAGTTCTTC | CASSRLAGGGNEQFF
TRBJ1-2 | TRBV3-1/TRBV3-2 | NA | NA | TGTGCCAGCAGCCTTGGGACTGCGTTGGGCTACACCTTC | CASSLGTALGYTF